This TCR beta chain was found in a study of T cells after yellow fever vaccination. As regards this clonotype: Its antigen is as yet unknown.

The germline V gene encodes CDR1 MGHRA and CDR2 YSYEKL. The CDR3 covers 18 residues. V was trimmed by 0 bases and J by 10 bases, leaving 22 bases between them. TCRdb redid the calling of the 5' RACE reads with MiXCR, one entry per CDR3 protein. The sample holds approximately 160,000 distinct CDR3 sequences, approximately 6% seen once. Whole-study results and caveats: Detected again after the booster were most primary-vaccination clones, at approximately 96% CD4 and 80% to 90% CD8.

The rearrangement links TRBV4-1 to TRBJ1-6; D is undetermined. Sequenced material: CD4+ T cells sorted from PBMCs, taken on the day of the first yellow fever vaccination. This clonotype was obtained from a man between 18 and 35 years old who received the YFV17D yellow fever vaccine. The CDR3 DNA follows: TGCGCCAGCAGCCAAGATCTTGGGCGATTCACAAAAGGGTCACCCCTCCACTTT. Protein: CASSQDLGRFTKGSPLHF.